The T cell receptor beta chain described here comes from a study of OX40 agonist ivuxolimab in advanced cancers. The study's findings and limits: Low normalized T-cell clonal expansion also characterized some of the nonresponders. Both CD4+ and CD8+ T cell populations in blood had undergone clonal expansion by week 6 at 0.1 to 3.0 mg/kg.

In the case of this clone: Its matching antigen is unknown.

Clones were read by immunoSEQ multiplex PCR, and TCRdb kept only the in-frame ones, dropping some. The sample has 50,000 or so clones; 70% to 90% are singletons. The sequence came from an adult with an advanced solid tumor such as melanoma, head and neck, liver or kidney cancer. Material: CD4+ or CD8+ T cells sorted from blood, obtained in a trial of the OX40 agonist ivuxolimab.

The CDR3 sequence: CASSSGDTPTNEKLFF. For the CDR3, the DNA is TGTGCCAGCAGCTCGGGGGACACTCCAACTAATGAAAAACTGTTTTTT. The chain links TRBV5-8 to TRBJ1-4, with D perhaps matching TRBD1 (6 bases). The CDR3 length is 16 residues. V dropped 3 bases and J dropped 0 bases, with 12 bases sitting between them. The germline gives CDR1 SGHTS, CDR2 YDEGEE.